These 20 T cell receptor beta chains were sequenced from one sample in a study of shared T cell receptors in the human thymus. Here immunoSEQ multiplex PCR was the method, and the copy in TCRdb shows in-frame clones only, minus some. The data show some 720,000 clones, roughly 90% seen once. These same data were also listed under a study on human thymus T cells.

Sequencing was done on a sample of thymocytes. Receptors originate from a boy less than two years old with a congenital heart defect.

This sequence joins TRBV4-3 and TRBJ2-1, with 13 bases aligning to TRBD2. The V segment lost 5 bases and the J segment 3 bases; nucleotides outside the gene matches: 16. Germline V gene sequence: CDR1 LGHNA, CDR2 YSLEER. This CDR3 comprises 20 residues. The CDR3 nucleotides are TGCGCCAGCAGCTTAGGTTGGAGAGGGACTAGCGGGGTAATCTACAATGAGCAGTTCTTC. This codes for CASSLGWRGTSGVIYNEQFF.

The genes are TRBV11-2 and TRBJ2-7; no clear D gene. The CDR3 has 15 amino acids. With 5 bases removed from V and 3 bases from J, the gap between germline ends came to 17 bases. Per germline, CDR1 SGHAT and CDR2 FQNNGV. CDR3 sequence reads: CASSLRLWKNYEQYF. CDR3 coding DNA: TGTGCCAGCAGCCTAAGACTCTGGAAGAACTACGAGCAGTACTTC.

The chain has TRBV27 and TRBJ2-3; 9 nucleotides align to TRBD2. The junction had 9 bases not matched to a gene; V was cut back by 1 base and J by 4 bases. The CDR3 is 17 amino acids. Per the germline V gene, CDR1 is MNHEY and CDR2 is SMNVEV (reference sequence). In DNA, the CDR3 is TGTGCCAGCAGTTTATTGGCTAGCGGGGTTGCCTCAGATACGCAGTATTTT. This translates into CASSLLASGVASDTQYF.

This clone was seen a few times. The rearrangement links TRBV4-3 to TRBJ2-5, with D tentatively TRBD2 (5 bases). The CDR3 is made up of 18 amino acids. CDR1 is LGHNA and CDR2 is YSLEER in the germline V gene. The V end was cut by 1 base, the J end by 4 bases, with 22 bases between. CDR3 sequence (DNA): TGCGCCAGCAGCCAAGGTGTGCGAGCGGAGCCCCCGGGAGAGACCCAGTACTTC. This encodes CASSQGVRAEPPGETQYF.

V and J are TRBV4-3 and TRBJ2-1; TRBD2 matches at 13 bases. Germline lookup yields CDR1 LGHNA and CDR2 YSLEER. J was trimmed by 4 bases and V by 5 bases; bases with no gene match: 8. The CDR3 has 17 residues. CDR3 nucleotides: TGCGCCAGCAGCAAACGAGGGACTAGCGGGATTTACAATGAGCAGTTCTTC. Its translation: CASSKRGTSGIYNEQFF.

The chain couples TRBV6-5 to TRBJ1-4; unclear D gene. The CDR3 runs to 14 residues. The germline V gene encodes CDR1 MNHEY and CDR2 SVGAGI. Trimming removed 4 bases from V and 3 bases from J, with 9 bases in between. CDR3 bases: TGTGCCAGCAGTTCGGTACTGGCTAATGAAAAACTGTTTTTT. It specifies CASSSVLANEKLFF.

The rearrangement uses TRBV19 and TRBJ1-5; the match to TRBD1 covers 7 bases. In germline, CDR1 is LNHDA, CDR2 SQIVND (reference sequence). The length of the CDR3 is 13 residues. The junction had 3 bases not matched to a gene; V was cut back by 8 bases and J by 2 bases. The CDR3: CASAGQGNQPQHF. CDR3 in DNA: TGTGCCAGTGCAGGACAGGGCAATCAGCCCCAGCATTTT.

A few counts support this clone. For the CDR3, the DNA is TGTGCCATCAGTGAGTTCGGACAGGGCGGCGAGCAGTACTTC. This encodes CAISEFGQGGEQYF. V usage is TRBV10-3 and J usage is TRBJ2-7, with 8 positions matching TRBD1. The CDR3 consists of 14 residues. Per the germline V gene, CDR1 is ENHRY and CDR2 is SYGVKD. V shed 1 base, J shed 6 bases, and the junction held 5 bases outside the gene matches.

The rearrangement uses TRBV5-1 and TRBJ1-2; D not resolved. V lost 2 bases to trimming and J lost 0 bases, with 11 bases between them. The germline CDR1 and CDR2 sequences are SGHRS and YFSETQ. The CDR3 consists of 15 residues. The CDR3 protein is CASSLESQANYGYTF. CDR3 in DNA: TGCGCCAGCAGCTTAGAGTCTCAAGCTAACTATGGCTACACCTTC.

The J gene is TRBJ1-1, the V gene TRBV5-1; TRBD1 is a possible D gene (5 bases). The germline CDR1 and CDR2 sequences are SGHRS and YFSETQ. This CDR3 region has 15 residues. The V gene lost 4 bases and the J gene lost 0 bases, with 13 bases spanning the gap. Here the CDR3 DNA reads TGCGCCAGCAGCCGCCTAACAGGTATGAACACTGAAGCTTTCTTT. It yields the protein CASSRLTGMNTEAFF.

The V gene is TRBV7-6, the J gene TRBJ2-7; 9 bases line up with TRBD2. With V trimmed by 5 bases and J by 6 bases, 14 bases remained unmatched. Germline lookup yields CDR1 SGHVS and CDR2 FNYEAQ. The CDR3 runs to 16 residues. CDR3 residues: CASSVGWASGISEQYF. The CDR3 DNA reads TGTGCCAGCAGCGTAGGGTGGGCTAGCGGGATCTCCGAGCAGTACTTC.

This chain links TRBV7-2 with TRBJ2-1; TRBD2 matches 9 bases. The V gene's germline CDR1 is SGHTA and CDR2 FQGNSA. Germline trimming cut 8 bases from V and 5 bases from J; bases unmatched to any gene: 10. CDR3 length: 15 residues. In nucleotides, the CDR3 is TGTGCCAGCCCCCGGGGGGCTAGCGGGAACAATGAGCAGTTCTTC. Its translation: CASPRGASGNNEQFF.

The genes are TRBV19 and TRBJ1-5; D is uncertain. Germline V gene lookup returns CDR1 LNHDA and CDR2 SQIVND (reference sequence). The CDR3 extends over 16 amino acids. V was trimmed by 3 bases and J by 2 bases, leaving 14 bases between them. In DNA form, the CDR3 reads TGTGCCAGTAGTATCGGCAGATCGGCGGGCAATCAGCCCCAGCATTTT. It encodes CASSIGRSAGNQPQHF.

The chain links TRBV2 to TRBJ2-7, with 7 bases lining up with TRBD2. From germline, CDR1 is SNHLY and CDR2 FYNNEI. V lost 3 bases to trimming and J lost 1 base; unmatched junction nucleotides: 6. This CDR3 has 15 residues. As DNA, the CDR3 is TGTGCCAGCAGTGAGATGCGGGAGAAATCCTACGAGCAGTACTTC. Protein product: CASSEMREKSYEQYF.

This clone has only a few counts. The gene calls are TRBV11-2 and TRBJ2-1; TRBD2 agrees at 14 bases. J lost 8 bases, V lost 7 bases, and 7 bases had no gene match. The CDR3 loop spans 15 amino acids. The germline CDR1 and CDR2 sequences are SGHAT and FQNNGV. Here the CDR3 DNA reads TGTGCCAGCAATCAGGGGGGACTAGCGGGAGATGAGCAGTTCTTC. This sequence encodes CASNQGGLAGDEQFF.

This clone was seen a handful of times. This chain connects TRBV5-5 to TRBJ2-1; TRBD2 matches 12 bases. This CDR3 comprises 15 residues. Germline CDR1 reads SGHKS; CDR2 reads YYEKEE (reference sequence). V was pared by 6 bases and J by 10 bases, with 11 bases of the junction left unmatched. The CDR3 coding sequence is TGTGCCAGCACCAGACTAGCGGGAGTTTCGATGGAGCAGTTCTTC. It encodes CASTRLAGVSMEQFF.

V and J are TRBV2 and TRBJ1-2, with 9 nucleotides matching TRBD1. CDR1 is SNHLY, CDR2 FYNNEI, per germline. V shed 6 bases, J shed 5 bases, and the junction held 7 bases outside the gene matches. The CDR3 sequence is 14 residues long. The CDR3 protein is CASRVDRGGYGYTF. The CDR3 DNA follows: TGTGCCAGCAGGGTCGACAGGGGGGGGTATGGCTACACCTTC.

The CDR3 loop is CASTPGGGTGGIYGYTF. The CDR3 DNA is TGTGCCAGCACTCCCGGGGGTGGGACAGGTGGGATCTATGGCTACACCTTC. The V gene is TRBV28, the J gene TRBJ1-2; TRBD1 aligns across 8 bases. Losses at the gene ends were 7 bases for V and 4 bases for J; bases not matched to a gene: 17. The CDR3 consists of 17 residues. Germline V gene sequence: CDR1 MDHEN, CDR2 SYDVKM.

This clone has just a few counts. J is TRBJ2-1 and V is TRBV7-9, with 16 bases fitting TRBD2. In germline, CDR1 is SEHNR, CDR2 FQNEAQ (reference sequence). V shed 4 bases and J 12 bases; nucleotides not matched to a gene: 9. This CDR3 has 16 residues. The CDR3 DNA sequence: TGTGCCAGCAGCTCTCCGGGACTAGCGGGAGGGCCGGGGCAGTTCTTC. It is translated as CASSSPGLAGGPGQFF.

On this clone: The same CDR3 also results from other DNA sequences found in this sample. The genes are TRBV27 and TRBJ2-3; possibly TRBD2 for D (6 bases). The germline V and J ends were trimmed by 4 bases and 1 base, with 6 bases remaining between them. Looked up from germline, CDR1 is MNHEY and CDR2 is SMNVEV (reference sequence). CDR3 length equals 13 residues. CDR3 coding DNA: TGTGCCAGCAGTTGGGGGGGCACAGATACGCAGTATTTT. This gives the protein CASSWGGTDTQYF.